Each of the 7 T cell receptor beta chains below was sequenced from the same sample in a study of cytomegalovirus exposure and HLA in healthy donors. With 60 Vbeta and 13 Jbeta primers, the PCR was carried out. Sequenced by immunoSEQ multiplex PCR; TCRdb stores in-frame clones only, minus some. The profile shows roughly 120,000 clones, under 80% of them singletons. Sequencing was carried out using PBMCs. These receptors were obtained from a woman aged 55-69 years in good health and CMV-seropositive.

Here the CDR3 DNA reads TGTGCCATCCGAGACAGCAACAATGAAAAACTGTTTTTT. Amino acids: CAIRDSNNEKLFF. This chain joins TRBV28 and TRBJ1-4, with D maybe TRBD1 (5 bases). There are 13 residues in the CDR3. The germline CDR1 and CDR2 sequences are MDHEN and SYDVKM. Trimming stripped 10 bases from V and 5 bases from J, with 14 bases between.

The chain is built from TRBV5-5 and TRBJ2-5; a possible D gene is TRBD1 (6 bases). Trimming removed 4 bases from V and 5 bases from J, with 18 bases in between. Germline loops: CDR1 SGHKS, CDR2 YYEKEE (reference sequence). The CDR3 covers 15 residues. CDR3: CASSLLLQGRETQYF. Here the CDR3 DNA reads TGTGCCAGCAGCCTCCTTTTGCAGGGGCGGGAGACCCAGTACTTC.

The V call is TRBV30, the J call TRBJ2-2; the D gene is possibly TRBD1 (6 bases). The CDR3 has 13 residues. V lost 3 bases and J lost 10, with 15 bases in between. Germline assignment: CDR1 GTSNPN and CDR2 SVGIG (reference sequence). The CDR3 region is CAWRLQGLEELFF. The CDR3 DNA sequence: TGTGCCTGGAGATTACAGGGTTTGGAGGAGCTGTTTTTT.

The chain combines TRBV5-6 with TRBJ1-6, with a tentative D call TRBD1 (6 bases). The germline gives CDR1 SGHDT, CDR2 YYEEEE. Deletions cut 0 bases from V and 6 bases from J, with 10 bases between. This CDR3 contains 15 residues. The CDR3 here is CASSLATGINSPLHF. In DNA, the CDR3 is TGTGCCAGCAGCTTGGCCACAGGGATTAATTCACCCCTCCACTTT.

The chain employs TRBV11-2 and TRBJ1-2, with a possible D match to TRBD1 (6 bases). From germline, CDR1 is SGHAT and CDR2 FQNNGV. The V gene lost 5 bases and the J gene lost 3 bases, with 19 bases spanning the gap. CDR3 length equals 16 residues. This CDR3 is CASSHPESGADYGYTF. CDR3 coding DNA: TGTGCCAGCAGCCACCCGGAGTCAGGGGCCGACTATGGCTACACCTTC. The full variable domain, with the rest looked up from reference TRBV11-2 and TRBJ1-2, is EAGVAQSPRYKIIEKRQSVAFWCNPISGHATLYWYQQILGQGPKLLIQFQNNGVVDDSQLPKDRFSAERLKGVDSTLKIQPAKLEDSAVYLCASSHPESGADYGYTFGSGTRLTVV.

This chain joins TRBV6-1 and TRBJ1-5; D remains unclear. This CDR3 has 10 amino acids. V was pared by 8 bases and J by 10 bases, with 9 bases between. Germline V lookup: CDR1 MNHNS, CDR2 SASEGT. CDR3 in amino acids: CASGHEPQHF. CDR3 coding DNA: TGTGCCAGCGGGCATGAACCCCAGCATTTT.

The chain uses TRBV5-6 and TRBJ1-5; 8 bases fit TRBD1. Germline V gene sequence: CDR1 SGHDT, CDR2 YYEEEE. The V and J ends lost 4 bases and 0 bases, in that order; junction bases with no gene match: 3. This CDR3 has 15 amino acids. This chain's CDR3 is CASSGGQDSNQPQHF. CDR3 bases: TGTGCCAGCAGCGGGGGACAGGATAGCAATCAGCCCCAGCATTTT.